These 24 T cell receptor beta chains came from one sample sequenced in a study of cytomegalovirus exposure and HLA in healthy donors. It was with 60 Vbeta and 13 Jbeta primers that the PCR ran. Sequenced by immunoSEQ multiplex PCR; TCRdb stores in-frame clones only, minus some. There are some 190,000 clones in the sample; about 69% occur only once, and about 4.6% lies in the top ten. The sample was PBMCs. These receptors were collected from a man aged 25-45 years in good health and CMV-seropositive.

This clone appeared a few times. The chain has TRBV10-3 and TRBJ1-1; perhaps TRBD1 as D (6 bases). Deletions cut 7 bases from V and 0 bases from J, with 12 bases between. The germline CDR1 and CDR2 sequences are ENHRY and SYGVKD. The CDR3 has 14 amino acids. CDR3 bases: TGTGCCATCACCAGGACAGCTATGAACACTGAAGCTTTCTTT. Translating it yields CAITRTAMNTEAFF.

This clone was counted only a few times. Its ends do not fully match the called genes, so a read error is possible. The V call is TRBV5-4, the J call TRBJ2-1, with D possibly TRBD1 on 6 matching bases. The CDR3 extends over 12 amino acids. The germline V gene has CDR1 SGHNT and CDR2 YYREEE (reference sequence). CDR3 nucleotide sequence: TGCGCCAGCAGCCAAGGACAGAATGAGCAGTTCTTC. Its translation: CASSQGQNEQFF.

This sequence joins TRBV28 and TRBJ2-7; D unclear. Trimming took off 7 bases at V and 7 bases at J, with 38 bases between the two ends. Germline loops: CDR1 MDHEN, CDR2 SYDVKM. The CDR3 sequence is 20 residues long. CDR3 coding DNA: TGTGCCAGCACTGGCAGTTTGGGTTTTGGGCAGGTCCTTCCCTACGATGAGCAGTACTTC. This translates into CASTGSLGFGQVLPYDEQYF.

This clone was detected only a few times. The J gene is TRBJ2-7, the V gene TRBV18, with 9 nucleotides matching TRBD1. The V segment lost 4 bases and the J segment 4 bases; nucleotides outside the gene matches: 2. Per germline, CDR1 KGHSH and CDR2 LQKENI. The CDR3 spans 13 residues. CDR3 nucleotide sequence: TGTGCCAGCTCACGGGGACAGGGTTACGAGCAGTACTTC. It specifies CASSRGQGYEQYF.

A word on this clone: The junction does not match germline at one end; this may be a read error. This chain joins TRBV30 and TRBJ2-1; 9 bases align to TRBD2. The CDR3 consists of 15 residues. In germline, CDR1 is GTSNPN, CDR2 SVGIG (reference sequence). Here the CDR3 reads CAWSGVAGAYNEQFF. The DNA of the CDR3 is TGTGCCTGGAGTGGGGTAGCGGGGGCCTATAATGAGCAGTTCTTC.

The rearrangement uses TRBV30 and TRBJ1-4; weak D call: TRBD1 (6 bases). Trimming shortened V by 5 bases and J by 0 bases, and 10 bases separated the two germline ends. There are 14 residues in the CDR3. The germline V gene encodes CDR1 GTSNPN and CDR2 SVGIG (reference sequence). The CDR3 DNA reads as TGTGCCTGGGCTGGACAGCCAACTAATGAAAAACTGTTTTTT. Its protein is CAWAGQPTNEKLFF.

This clone has more than one count but fewer than ten. V is TRBV29-1 and J is TRBJ2-5; D is unresolved. The CDR3 sequence is 10 residues long. V was clipped by 5 bases and J by 3 bases, with 4 bases between them. Germline CDR1 reads SQVTM; CDR2 reads ANQGSEA. The CDR3 DNA is TGCAGCGTTATCGAAGAGACCCAGTACTTC. Translated: CSVIEETQYF.

This rearrangement joins TRBV19 to TRBJ1-2; TRBD1 agrees at 9 bases. CDR1 and CDR2 (germline): LNHDA, SQIVND (reference sequence). J was trimmed by 4 bases and V by 7 bases; bases with no gene match: 7. This CDR3 comprises 14 residues. In DNA form, the CDR3 reads TGTGCCAGTACCGTACAGGGGGCGGTCTATGGCTACACCTTC. It codes for CASTVQGAVYGYTF.

Worth noting for this clone: The sample carries other DNA sequences with the same CDR3. The J gene is TRBJ1-4, the V gene TRBV18, with 11 positions matching TRBD1. Trimming at V came to 3 bases and at J to 5 bases, leaving 8 bases not matched to a gene. CDR1 and CDR2 from the germline V gene are KGHSH and LQKENI. CDR3 length: 17 residues. The CDR3 region is CASSPSGTGGRNEKLFF. The DNA for the CDR3 is TGTGCCAGCTCACCGTCCGGGACAGGGGGACGGAATGAAAAACTGTTTTTT.

V is TRBV11-2 and J is TRBJ2-1; TRBD1 aligns across 10 bases. V gave up 0 bases and J gave up 8 bases; unmatched junction bases: 1. Germline CDR1 is SGHAT and CDR2 is FQNNGV. The CDR3 contains 14 residues. The DNA of the CDR3 is TGTGCCAGCAGCTTAGAGACAGGGGGCGATGAGCAGTTCTTC. Protein product: CASSLETGGDEQFF. Filled out from reference TRBV11-2 and TRBJ2-1, the complete variable domain reads EAGVAQSPRYKIIEKRQSVAFWCNPISGHATLYWYQQILGQGPKLLIQFQNNGVVDDSQLPKDRFSAERLKGVDSTLKIQPAKLEDSAVYLCASSLETGGDEQFFGPGTRLTVL.

This clone was observed a few times. This chain joins TRBV29-1 and TRBJ2-5; no clear D. The CDR3 is 14 residues long. The germline gives CDR1 SQVTM, CDR2 ANQGSEA. Deletions cut 6 bases from V and 0 bases from J, with 14 bases between. The DNA of the CDR3 is TGCAGCGTAAGAGGTATTATGTACCAAGAGACCCAGTACTTC. Amino acid sequence: CSVRGIMYQETQYF.

The V call is TRBV21-1, the J call TRBJ2-7; the table assigns TRBD1, which was not confirmed against the DNA. TRBV21-1 is described as a pseudogene. The CDR3 covers 15 residues. Here the CDR3 reads CASSAWGQLSYEQYF. The CDR3, as DNA: TGTGCCAGCAGCGCCTGGGGACAGCTGTCCTACGAGCAGTACTTC.

This sequence joins TRBV5-6 and TRBJ2-4; 9 bases fit TRBD2. V lost 4 bases and J lost 4; bases outside the gene matches: 9. CDR3 length equals 16 residues. CDR1 and CDR2 from the germline V gene are SGHDT and YYEEEE. The CDR3 is CASSPRGGPKKNIQYF. DNA for the CDR3: TGTGCCAGCAGCCCGCGGGGGGGACCCAAAAAAAACATTCAGTACTTC.

This clone was found a few times. Other nucleotide sequences in the sample specify the same CDR3. This chain connects TRBV19 to TRBJ1-5; 7 nucleotides match TRBD1. Trimming cost V 5 bases and J 7 bases; bases outside gene matches: 11. The CDR3 spans 15 residues. From germline, CDR1 is LNHDA and CDR2 SQIVND (reference sequence). CDR3 in amino acids: CASSPPTGRGQPQHF. DNA of the CDR3: TGTGCCAGTAGTCCCCCGACAGGGCGCGGACAGCCCCAGCATTTT.

The V call is TRBV27, the J call TRBJ2-7, with a possible D match to TRBD2 (5 bases). Trimming took off 3 bases at V and 4 bases at J, with 16 bases between the two ends. The length of the CDR3 is 15 residues. Germline-derived CDR1 and CDR2 are MNHEY and SMNVEV (reference sequence). CDR3 coding DNA: TGTGCCAGCAGTTTGCTGGAGGCGGCCTCATACGAGCAGTACTTC. Translation gives CASSLLEAASYEQYF.

V usage is TRBV30 and J usage is TRBJ2-7; 12 bases are shared with TRBD2. This CDR3 region has 17 residues. V shed 1 base, J shed 1 base, and the junction held 8 bases outside the gene matches. The germline gives CDR1 GTSNPN, CDR2 SVGIG (reference sequence). Written as DNA, the CDR3 is TGTGCCTGGAGTGATCTAGCGGGAGGGCGAAGATCCTACGAGCAGTACTTC. This gives the protein CAWSDLAGGRRSYEQYF.

This clone occurred a few times. The chain couples TRBV9 to TRBJ2-1; D possibly corresponds to TRBD1 (6 bases). Germline V gene data show CDR1 as SGDLS and CDR2 as YYNGEE. The CDR3 contains 14 residues. Deletions cut 1 base from V and 5 bases from J, with 10 bases between. Here the CDR3 DNA reads TGTGCCAGCAGCGTATCAGGGGCCGACAATGAGCAGTTCTTC. It specifies CASSVSGADNEQFF.

V is TRBV4-1 and J is TRBJ2-3; D perhaps matches TRBD2 (6 bases). CDR3 length equals 14 residues. Germline values: CDR1 MGHRA, CDR2 YSYEKL. V was pared by 5 bases and J by 2 bases, with 11 bases between. The CDR3 loop is CASSDTGVTDTQYF. For the CDR3, the DNA is TGCGCCAGCAGCGATACGGGGGTCACAGATACGCAGTATTTT.

The chain joins TRBV5-1 to TRBJ2-7; 11 bases match TRBD2. Germline V gives CDR1 SGHRS, CDR2 YFSETQ. Trimming took 5 bases from V and 3 from J; bases not matched to a gene: 1. The CDR3 sequence is 13 residues long. The CDR3 DNA follows: TGCGCCAGCAGGACTAGCGGGAACTACGAGCAGTACTTC. Protein product: CASRTSGNYEQYF. Filled out from reference TRBV5-1 and TRBJ2-7, the complete variable domain reads KAGVTQTPRYLIKTRGQQVTLSCSPISGHRSVSWYQQTPGQGLQFLFEYFSETQRNKGNFPGRFSGRQFSNSRSEMNVSTLELGDSALYLCASRTSGNYEQYFGPGTRLTVT.

The V call is TRBV11-1, the J call TRBJ2-3; 12 bases are a match to TRBD2. Per the germline V gene, CDR1 is SGHAT and CDR2 is FQDESV (reference sequence). The CDR3 extends over 16 amino acids. V dropped 7 bases and J dropped 4; count of bases not matched to a gene: 9. CDR3 DNA sequence: TGTGCCAGCACCCGTCTAGCGGGGGGGCCCCCAGATACGCAGTATTTT. Translating gives CASTRLAGGPPDTQYF.

The chain has TRBV5-1 and TRBJ2-5; D is unclear. The DNA end favors TRBJ2-7, so the J call may be wrong. The CDR3 runs to 17 residues. Germline loops: CDR1 SGHRS, CDR2 YFSETQ. CDR3 sequence reads: CASRTGNLAYSSYEQYF. For the CDR3, the DNA is TGCGCCAGCAGGACCGGTAATTTGGCATATAGCTCCTACGAGCAGTACTTC.

This clone was detected only a few times. V gene TRBV9 combines with J gene TRBJ1-1; TRBD1 is a possible D gene (6 bases). The CDR3 is made up of 16 amino acids. V was clipped by 4 bases and J by 0 bases, with 16 bases between them. The germline gives CDR1 SGDLS, CDR2 YYNGEE. CDR3 loop: CASSPEQGPMNTEAFF. Here the CDR3 DNA reads TGTGCCAGCAGCCCAGAACAGGGCCCCATGAACACTGAAGCTTTCTTT.

The chain combines TRBV4-3 with TRBJ2-5, with 7 bases matching TRBD1. This CDR3 region has 15 residues. Germline lookup yields CDR1 LGHNA and CDR2 YSLEER. After removal of 0 bases from V and 2 bases from J, the junction contained 3 bases not matched to a gene. CDR3 DNA sequence: TGCGCCAGCAGCCAAGAGTGGGACAGTCAAGAGACCCAGTACTTC. Residues: CASSQEWDSQETQYF.

The sample holds a few counts of this clone. J is TRBJ2-1 and V is TRBV19, with a tentative D call TRBD2 (6 bases). The CDR3 length is 14 residues. The V and J ends lost 3 bases and 9 bases respectively, with 15 bases between them. Per the germline V gene, CDR1 is LNHDA and CDR2 is SQIVND (reference sequence). In nucleotides, the CDR3 is TGTGCCAGTAGTATTAACATTGGGGGGATTGAGCAGTTCTTC. Encoded protein: CASSINIGGIEQFF.